What follows are 30 T cell receptor beta chains derived from one specimen sequenced in a study of T cell repertoires in cytomegalovirus infection. For these TCRs, the target antigens are not known. In TCRdb, the reads were re-called with MiXCR into one record per CDR3 protein. The table lists around 540,000 distinct CDR3 sequences, roughly a third of them singletons, with roughly a sixth in the top ten. The sequenced sample was cultured PBMCs, obtained from culture after CMV antigen stimulation. These receptors were collected from a human donor in good health (CMV status not recorded). Some clones in this sample may be carry-over from other donors' samples.

The sample holds many counts of this clonotype. The V call is TRBV7-2, the J call TRBJ1-5; TRBD1 aligns across 7 bases. Germline lookup yields CDR1 SGHTA and CDR2 FQGNSA. The CDR3 totals 15 residues. V was clipped by 1 base and J by 4 bases; unmatched bases: 4. The CDR3 DNA reads TGTGCCAGCAGCTTAGGACAGGGAAATAATCAGCCCCAGCATTTT. It yields the protein CASSLGQGNNQPQHF.

This clonotype was seen a handful of times. The chain couples TRBV11-2 to TRBJ2-7, with TRBD2 matching 7 bases. The V and J ends lost 5 bases and 7 bases, in that order; junction bases with no gene match: 8. CDR3 length: 13 amino acids. Germline loops: CDR1 SGHAT, CDR2 FQNNGV. In DNA, the CDR3 is TGTGCCAGCAGCCCAGCGGGACCAGGAGAGCAGTACGTC. Residues: CASSPAGPGEQYV.

This clonotype was seen a handful of times. The V call is TRBV7-2, the J call TRBJ1-1, with a possible D match to TRBD1 (5 bases). CDR1 and CDR2 from the germline V gene are SGHTA and FQGNSA. This CDR3 has 15 amino acids. The V end was cut by 2 bases, the J end by 3 bases, with 13 bases between. CDR3 region: CASSLRLTRDTEAFF. The CDR3 DNA is TGTGCCAGCAGCTTACGGCTTACCAGGGACACTGAAGCTTTCTTT.

This clonotype appeared a few times. CDR3 in DNA: TGTGCCAGCAGTCGGGACAGGAGCTCCTACAATGAGCAGTTCTTC. Protein product: CASSRDRSSYNEQFF. The chain has TRBV6-1 and TRBJ2-1; 8 nucleotides align to TRBD1. CDR3 size: 15 residues. Trimming cost V 5 bases and J 0 bases; bases outside gene matches: 3. Germline lookup yields CDR1 MNHNS and CDR2 SASEGT.

V is TRBV5-1 and J is TRBJ2-7; the D is unclear. V lost 1 base, J lost 3 bases, and 17 bases lay in between. The CDR3 has 16 residues. Germline-derived CDR1 and CDR2 are SGHRS and YFSETQ. This CDR3 is CASSLPGHGALYEQYF. The CDR3 bases are TGCGCCAGCAGCTTGCCGGGCCACGGAGCCCTCTACGAGCAGTACTTC. The full variable domain, its missing parts supplied by reference TRBV5-1 and TRBJ2-7, is KAGVTQTPRYLIKTRGQQVTLSCSPISGHRSVSWYQQTPGQGLQFLFEYFSETQRNKGNFPGRFSGRQFSNSRSEMNVSTLELGDSALYLCASSLPGHGALYEQYFGPGTRLTVT.

This clonotype has more than one count but fewer than ten. This rearrangement joins TRBV7-7 to TRBJ2-1; 11 positions match TRBD1. V gave up 5 bases and J gave up 8 bases; unmatched junction bases: 5. Germline CDR1 is SSHAT and CDR2 is FNYEAQ (reference sequence). The CDR3 contains 14 residues. CDR3 sequence reads: CASSPRTGGDEQFF. The CDR3 nucleotides are TGTGCCAGCAGCCCCCGGACAGGGGGCGATGAGCAGTTCTTC.

The chain couples TRBV6-2 or TRBV6-3 to TRBJ1-1, with D unresolved. Germline V gene lookup returns CDR1 MNHEY and CDR2 SVGEGT. The CDR3 loop spans 15 amino acids. Trimming shortened V by 7 bases and J by 1 base, and 16 bases separated the two germline ends. CDR3 sequence (DNA): TGTGCCAGCACCTACTCTTTCTTTGGGAACACTGAAGCTTTCTTT. As protein: CASTYSFFGNTEAFF.

In this sample, this clonotype turned up a few times. The J gene is TRBJ2-2, the V gene TRBV6-1; TRBD2 matches at 8 bases. CDR1 and CDR2 from the germline V gene are MNHNS and SASEGT. Unmatched junction bases numbered 5, after V lost 1 base and J lost 7 bases. The CDR3 covers 15 residues. The DNA of the CDR3 is TGTGCCAGCAGTGAAGAAGCGGGAGTTTACGGGGAGCTGTTTTTT. It yields the protein CASSEEAGVYGELFF.

The V gene is TRBV15, the J gene TRBJ2-7, with a possible D match to TRBD1 (6 bases). Between the trimmed V and J ends, which lost 2 bases and 2 bases, there was a span of 13 bases. The CDR3 sequence is 15 residues long. Germline V gives CDR1 LNHNV, CDR2 YYDKDF (reference sequence). The CDR3 loop is CATSRQGGTAYEQYF. Written as DNA, the CDR3 is TGTGCCACCAGCAGACAAGGGGGTACCGCCTACGAGCAGTACTTC.

This clonotype was detected a few times. The chain links TRBV20-1 to TRBJ2-7, with TRBD2 matching over 7 bases. Germline lookup yields CDR1 DFQATT and CDR2 SNEGSKA (reference sequence). The CDR3 is 15 amino acids. V trimming: 0 bases; J trimming: 2 bases; junction bases outside the gene matches: 7. CDR3 protein: CSARDRGSGTYEQYF. The CDR3 DNA reads as TGCAGTGCTAGAGACCGGGGGAGCGGGACCTACGAGCAGTACTTC.

This chain uses TRBV6-2 or TRBV6-3 with TRBJ2-2, with 11 bases matching TRBD1. Germline V gene data show CDR1 as MNHEY and CDR2 as SVGEGT. The CDR3 is 16 amino acids. Losses at the gene ends were 6 bases for V and 4 bases for J; bases not matched to a gene: 7. The CDR3 here is CASRAGTGGGTGELFF. DNA of the CDR3: TGTGCCAGCAGAGCAGGGACAGGGGGAGGCACCGGGGAGCTGTTTTTT.

This clonotype was detected once. Relative to the germline gene, one junction end is altered; a read error may explain this. The chain couples TRBV13 to TRBJ1-1; D is unclear. The CDR3 is made up of 15 amino acids. Per germline, CDR1 PRHDT and CDR2 FYEKMQ (reference sequence). The CDR3 region has the DNA TGCGCCAGCAGCTCGGTCAGCTTAGGGAACACTGAAGCTTTCTTT. It encodes CASSSVSLGNTEAFF.

V and J are TRBV6-6 and TRBJ2-1; 7 bases agree with TRBD1. This CDR3 is built from 14 residues. Germline lookup yields CDR1 MNHNY and CDR2 SVGAGI (reference sequence). V lost 5 bases, J lost 10 bases, and 11 bases stayed unmatched. The CDR3, as DNA: TGTGCCAGCAGTGACAGGGTTTACGTGACGGAGCAGTTCTTC. This sequence encodes CASSDRVYVTEQFF.

The chain uses TRBV7-6 and TRBJ1-4; TRBD1 matches 10 bases. Per germline, CDR1 SGHVS and CDR2 FNYEAQ. Trimming removed 5 bases from V and 2 bases from J; junction bases left unmatched: 5. The CDR3 totals 16 residues. The CDR3 here is CASSPGQGNTNEKLFF. CDR3 coding DNA: TGTGCCAGCAGCCCGGGACAGGGGAATACTAATGAAAAACTGTTTTTT.

The rearrangement uses TRBV7-9 and TRBJ2-5, with D maybe TRBD1 (5 bases). V lost 5 bases to trimming and J lost 2 bases, with 12 bases between them. The CDR3 runs to 14 residues. Germline V gene lookup returns CDR1 SEHNR and CDR2 FQNEAQ (reference sequence). The CDR3 loop is CASSVTRDQETQYF. The CDR3, as DNA: TGTGCCAGCAGCGTAACCAGGGATCAAGAGACCCAGTACTTC.

The chain links TRBV11-1 to TRBJ1-3; D is ambiguous. Germline CDR1 reads SGHAT; CDR2 reads FQDESV (reference sequence). The CDR3 is 12 amino acids. The V gene lost 5 bases and the J gene lost 2 bases, with 4 bases spanning the gap. The CDR3 loop is CASSTPGNTIYF. CDR3 in DNA: TGTGCCAGCAGCACACCTGGAAACACCATATATTTT.

This clonotype has a handful of counts. J is TRBJ2-7 and V is TRBV2; D remains ambiguous. Germline-derived CDR1 and CDR2 are SNHLY and FYNNEI. Trimming took off 8 bases at V and 2 bases at J, with 10 bases between the two ends. There are 12 residues in the CDR3. Here the CDR3 reads CASGVAAYEQYV. The CDR3, as DNA: TGTGCCAGCGGGGTGGCGGCCTACGAGCAGTACGTC.

This clonotype was seen more than once but under ten times. This chain joins TRBV7-8 and TRBJ2-7; D gene uncertain. The V end lost 1 base, the J end lost 3 bases, and 7 bases lay between the germline ends. The CDR3 is 13 residues long. CDR1 SGHVS and CDR2 FQNEAQ come from the germline V gene. The CDR3 DNA sequence: TGTGCCAGCAGCTTAGTTAGCTACTACGAGCAGTACTTC. Protein product: CASSLVSYYEQYF.

J is TRBJ1-1 and V is TRBV29-1; D is unclear. V dropped 7 bases and J dropped 5 bases, with 17 bases sitting between them. Germline V CDR1 and CDR2: SQVTM, ANQGSEA. CDR3 length equals 13 residues. CDR3 coding DNA: TGCAGCGGTAAACCGGTGGGTATAACTGAAGCTTTCTTT. Residues: CSGKPVGITEAFF.

The chain uses TRBV7-6 and TRBJ2-3; 8 nucleotides match TRBD2. V was pared by 0 bases and J by 0 bases, with 11 bases of the junction left unmatched. CDR1 is SGHVS, CDR2 FNYEAQ, per germline. There are 19 residues in the CDR3. The CDR3: CASSLALGSGATSTDTQYF. The CDR3 coding sequence is TGTGCCAGCAGCTTAGCGCTGGGTAGCGGGGCTACGAGCACAGATACGCAGTATTTT.

This chain uses TRBV12-3 or TRBV12-4 with TRBJ2-5; 9 positions match TRBD2. This CDR3 is 17 amino acids long. J was trimmed by 5 bases and V by 5 bases; bases with no gene match: 15. For the CDR3, the DNA is TGTGCCAGCAGTCACCCGGGACTAGCACCGAACGGGGAGACCCAGTACTTC. Encoded protein: CASSHPGLAPNGETQYF.

This clonotype was counted many times. The chain recombines TRBV7-2 with TRBJ2-1; D possibly matches TRBD1 or TRBD2 (6 bases each). CDR3 length equals 15 residues. Trimming removed 5 bases at V and 0 bases at J, with 11 bases between. Germline CDR1 SGHTA, CDR2 FQGNSA. CDR3 sequence reads: CASSRGGSSYNEQFF. CDR3 sequence (DNA): TGTGCCAGCAGCCGAGGGGGGAGCTCCTACAATGAGCAGTTCTTC.

The chain carries TRBV7-2 and TRBJ1-1; no definite D call. Trimming shortened V by 5 bases and J by 0 bases, and 7 bases separated the two germline ends. The CDR3 contains 13 residues. Germline-derived CDR1 and CDR2 are SGHTA and FQGNSA. The CDR3 reads CASSQDMNTEAFF. CDR3 DNA: TGTGCCAGCAGCCAAGATATGAACACTGAAGCTTTCTTT. Complete variable domain (other parts from reference TRBV7-2 and TRBJ1-1): GAGVSQSPSNKVTEKGKDVELRCDPISGHTALYWYRQSLGQGLEFLIYFQGNSAPDKSGLPSDRFSAERTGGSVSTLTIQRTQQEDSAVYLCASSQDMNTEAFFGQGTRLTVV.

This clonotype was observed at least ten times. The chain has TRBV7-2 and TRBJ2-4, with 8 bases matching TRBD1. V trimming: 5 bases; J trimming: 2 bases; junction bases outside the gene matches: 8. The length of the CDR3 is 16 residues. Germline V gives CDR1 SGHTA, CDR2 FQGNSA. The CDR3 sequence: CASSLRTGLTKNIQYF. For the CDR3, the DNA is TGTGCCAGCAGCCTCCGGACAGGGTTGACCAAAAACATTCAGTACTTC.

This clonotype was recorded at least ten times. One end of the junction varies from germline; a read error may be responsible. The rearrangement uses TRBV11-2 and TRBJ1-4, with 10 nucleotides matching TRBD1. This CDR3 region has 20 residues. Germline-derived CDR1 and CDR2 are SGHAT and FQNNGV. CDR3 nucleotides: TGTGCCAGCAGCGCGACACTTCGGGACAGGGGAAGAGGGGCTAAGGAAAAACTGTTTTTT. Translating it yields CASSATLRDRGRGAKEKLFF.

The DNA for the CDR3 is TGTGCCAGCAATGACCCCCCCGGGACGCAATACTACGAGCAGTACGTC. It is translated as CASNDPPGTQYYEQYV. The rearrangement joins TRBV6-2 or TRBV6-3 to TRBJ2-7; D is tentatively TRBD1 or TRBD2 (5 bases each). The germline gives CDR1 MNHEY, CDR2 SVGEGT. V lost 7 bases and J 3 bases, leaving 22 bases between the germline ends. This CDR3 is 16 amino acids long.

With regard to this clonotype: A read error is possible here, since a much larger clone lies one base away. This sequence joins TRBV7-2 and TRBJ2-3; D might be TRBD1 (6 bases). V was shortened by 2 bases and J by 1 base, with 16 bases between the two germline ends. Germline loops: CDR1 SGHTA, CDR2 FQGNSA. The CDR3 has 17 residues. CDR3 residues: CASSLLYRARGTDTQYF. In DNA, the CDR3 is TGTGCCAGCAGCTTACTCTACAGGGCAAGGGGCACAGATACGCAGTATTTT.

The chain combines TRBV20-1 with TRBJ1-6; no clear D. Germline V gene data show CDR1 as DFQATT and CDR2 as SNEGSKA (reference sequence). Deletions cut 0 bases from V and 5 bases from J, with 8 bases between. The CDR3 consists of 14 residues. The DNA for the CDR3 is TGCAGTGCTAGAGAAGAGAAGAATAATTCACCCCTCCACTTT. Amino acids: CSAREEKNNSPLHF.

The chain combines TRBV4-1 with TRBJ2-7, with D possibly being TRBD1 or TRBD2 (5 bases each). The CDR3 consists of 13 residues. CDR1 and CDR2 from the germline V gene are MGHRA and YSYEKL. The V end lost 0 bases, the J end lost 6 bases, and 9 bases lay between the germline ends. In DNA, the CDR3 is TGCGCCAGCAGCCAAGATGGGGGTGGCGAGCAGTACTTC. Amino acids: CASSQDGGGEQYF.

This clonotype was counted at least ten times. The chain has TRBV7-2 and TRBJ2-5; D perhaps matches TRBD2 (5 bases). The CDR3 totals 14 residues. The germline CDR1 and CDR2 sequences are SGHTA and FQGNSA. V lost 5 bases to trimming and J lost 6 bases, with 16 bases between them. The CDR3 is CASSPAGVGKTQYF. The CDR3 DNA follows: TGTGCCAGCAGCCCCGCTGGGGTCGGGAAGACCCAGTACTTC. Full variable domain (rest looked up from reference TRBV7-2 and TRBJ2-5): GAGVSQSPSNKVTEKGKDVELRCDPISGHTALYWYRQSLGQGLEFLIYFQGNSAPDKSGLPSDRFSAERTGGSVSTLTIQRTQQEDSAVYLCASSPAGVGKTQYFGPGTRLLVL.